This T cell receptor (beta chain) was captured in a study of identical twins. General study findings and limits: Insertion counts were lower in abundant cord blood beta clonotypes, a trend that memory repertoires did not show. Out-of-frame beta sequences exhibited a weaker degree of excess twin sharing. Models predicted less out-of-frame TCR alpha sharing in monozygotic twins than was found.

This clonotype was recorded many times. Its specificity is not known. The CDR3 contains 13 residues. CDR1 is MNHEY and CDR2 is SVGEGT in the germline V gene. The V and J ends lost 5 bases and 2 bases, in that order; junction bases with no gene match: 2. Template switching introduced a universal primer site, and the cDNA bore unique molecular identifiers. Via MiXCR, TCRdb re-called the 5' RACE reads, giving one row per CDR3 protein. The sample yields 550,000 to 700,000 distinct CDR3 sequences, just under 10% seen once. These data were also reused for a study on yellow fever vaccine responses in identical twins.

This receptor was taken from a woman between 18 and 29 years old in good health. The V and J genes are TRBV6-2 or TRBV6-3 and TRBJ2-7, with 8 bases fitting TRBD1. Sample: PBMCs. CDR3 DNA sequence: TGTGCCAGCAGTGACAGGGGCGCCTACGAGCAGTACTTC. As protein: CASSDRGAYEQYF.